This TCR beta chain came from a study of CD8+CD57+ T cells in acquired aplastic anemia. Study at large: Mean DNA quantity obtained from sorted CD4+ and CD8+ cells was approximately 3 ug. On average, healthy donors gave approximately 11 million reads for CD4+ cells. Findings of the study overall: Researchers reported that CD8+ Simpson's diversity was not significantly different in patients versus controls. Common to patients and controls were 25 to 30 CD8+ CDR3 sequences.

Genomic DNA acted as the template from which TCR beta VDJ combination and CDR3 sequence profiling were carried out. TCRdb re-analysed the reads in MiXCR, keeping a single row per CDR3 protein. The sample shows around 170,000 distinct CDR3 sequences, about three fifths of them seen only once. This CDR3 has 16 residues. Germline V gene lookup returns CDR1 SGHTA and CDR2 FQGNSA. Trimming removed 3 bases at V and 9 bases at J, with 18 bases between. As for this clonotype: Its specificity is unknown.

The TCR comes from a human donor in good health. The sequenced sample was sorted CD4+, CD8+, or CD8+CD57+ T cells (not recorded which) from PBMCs. J is TRBJ1-6 and V is TRBV7-2, with D tentatively TRBD1 (6 bases). Here the CDR3 DNA reads TGTGCCAGCAGCTTGTCTACAGGGTTCTTGTCTTCACCCCTCCACTTT. Protein product: CASSLSTGFLSSPLHF. Combining the CDR3 with reference TRBV7-2 and TRBJ1-6 gives the whole variable domain GAGVSQSPSNKVTEKGKDVELRCDPISGHTALYWYRQSLGQGLEFLIYFQGNSAPDKSGLPSDRFSAERTGGSVSTLTIQRTQQEDSAVYLCASSLSTGFLSSPLHFGNGTRLTVT.